This T cell receptor beta chain was identified in a study of radiotherapy plus CTLA-4 blockade in lung cancer (dated 2018 in TCRdb). As for the study more broadly: Objective responses were observed in 18% of enrolled patients, and disease control was achieved in roughly 29%.

Results the study describes overall, beyond this receptor: Early dynamic changes in blood T cell clones, together with increased serum interferon-beta after radiation, were reported as the strongest predictors of response. After treatment with radiotherapy and ipilimumab, TCR clones that originated in tumors expanded in peripheral blood.

The CDR3 spans 18 residues, from the cysteine through the phenylalanine. Of the read, only the CDR3 DNA is kept; its 54 bases are in frame from base 1. Deletion took 0 bases off V and 0 bases off J, with a span of 16 bases between the germline ends. The germline V gene specifies SGDLS as CDR1 and YYNGEE as CDR2. In this study, focal radiation therapy paired with CTLA-4 blockade (ipilimumab) was tested in patients who had chemo-refractory metastatic non-small-cell lung cancer. As regards this clone: What this receptor recognizes is not known. No much larger clonotype is one base removed from it; base qualities were not supplied.

Library creation used the immunoSEQ multiplex PCR assay. This is the immuneACCESS table as TCRdb keeps it, with only in-frame sequences that have V and J called. A part of the clones is gone; compared with another copy, unresolved V genes explain less than half, and the rest is unexplained. In all, the sample holds roughly 54,000 clones, and approximately 84% of those were seen once. More than 4% of the sample comes from the top ten. The sample was peripheral blood, taken from a patient treated with radiotherapy plus ipilimumab. The rearrangement joined TRBV9 to TRBJ2-1; D gene: possibly TRBD1, on 6 matching bases. The TCR originated in a human donor with non-small cell lung cancer whose response to radiotherapy plus ipilimumab could not be evaluated. CDR3 region: CASSVEPRDISSYNEQFF. Read as DNA, the sequence is TGTGCCAGCAGCGTAGAGCCCCGGGACATAAGCTCCTACAATGAGCAGTTCTTC.